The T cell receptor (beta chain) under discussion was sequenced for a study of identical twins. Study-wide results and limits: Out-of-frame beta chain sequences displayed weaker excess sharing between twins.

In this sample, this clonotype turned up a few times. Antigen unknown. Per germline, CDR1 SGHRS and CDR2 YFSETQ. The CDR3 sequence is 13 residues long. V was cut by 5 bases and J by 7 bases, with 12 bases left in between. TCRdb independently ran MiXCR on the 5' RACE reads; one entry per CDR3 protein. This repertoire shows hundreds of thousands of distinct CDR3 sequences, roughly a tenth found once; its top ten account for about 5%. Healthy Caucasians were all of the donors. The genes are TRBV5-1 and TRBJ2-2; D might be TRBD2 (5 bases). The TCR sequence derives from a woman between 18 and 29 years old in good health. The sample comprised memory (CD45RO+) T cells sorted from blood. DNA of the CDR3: TGCGCCAGCAGTTGGACTCCTGGCGGGGAGCTGTTTTTT. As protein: CASSWTPGGELFF.